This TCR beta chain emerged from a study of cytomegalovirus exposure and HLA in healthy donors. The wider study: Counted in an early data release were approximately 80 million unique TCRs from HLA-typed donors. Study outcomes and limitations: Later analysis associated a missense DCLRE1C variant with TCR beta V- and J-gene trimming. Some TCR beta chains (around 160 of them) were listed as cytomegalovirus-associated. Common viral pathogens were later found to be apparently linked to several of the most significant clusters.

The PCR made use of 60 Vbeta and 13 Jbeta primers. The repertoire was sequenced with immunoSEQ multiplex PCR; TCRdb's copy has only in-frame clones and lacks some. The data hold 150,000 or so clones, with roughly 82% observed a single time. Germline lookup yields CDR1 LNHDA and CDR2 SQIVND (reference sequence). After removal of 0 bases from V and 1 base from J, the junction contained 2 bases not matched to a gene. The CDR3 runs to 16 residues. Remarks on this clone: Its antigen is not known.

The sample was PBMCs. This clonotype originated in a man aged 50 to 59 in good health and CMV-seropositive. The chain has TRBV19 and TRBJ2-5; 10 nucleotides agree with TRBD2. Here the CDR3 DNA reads TGTGCCAGTAGTATAGATAGCGGGGGGTCCCAAGAGACCCAGTACTTC. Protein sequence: CASSIDSGGSQETQYF.